This entry concerns a single T cell receptor beta chain. Its antigen remains unidentified. The record originates from a study of cytomegalovirus exposure and HLA in healthy donors. Whole-study results and caveats: An analysis done earlier found most TCR beta V segments productive about 87% or about 30% of the time.

V lost 6 bases, J lost 4 bases, and 28 bases lay in between. The CDR3 runs 19 residues. Germline V gene sequence: CDR1 SGHRS, CDR2 YFSETQ. Primers for the PCR totalled 60 Vbeta and 13 Jbeta. Sequencing was performed with immunoSEQ multiplex PCR; in TCRdb, only in-frame clones are kept and a portion is missing. In the table there are about 160,000 clones, about four fifths of which are singletons. The sequenced sample was PBMCs. V and J are TRBV5-1 and TRBJ2-2; D possibly corresponds to TRBD2 (5 bases). This TCR derives from a man aged 25 to 40 in good health and CMV-seronegative. This chain's CDR3 is CASTDYWRWLGKGTGELFF. CDR3 bases: TGCGCCAGCACTGACTATTGGCGGTGGTTAGGGAAGGGCACCGGGGAGCTGTTTTTT.